Detailed here is one TCR beta chain. The antigen remains unidentified. CDR1 WNHNN and CDR2 SYGVQD come from the germline V gene (reference sequence). V gave up 4 bases and J gave up 10 bases; unmatched junction bases: 1. The CDR3 runs to 11 residues. This sample was included in a study of radiotherapy plus CTLA-4 blockade in lung cancer. Patients had chemo-refractory metastatic non-small-cell lung cancer and received focal radiation plus CTLA-4 blockade that used ipilimumab. Here immunoSEQ multiplex PCR was the method, and the copy in TCRdb shows in-frame clones only, minus some. Of 90,000 to 130,000 clones in the sample, roughly 80% were seen once. Study-wide results and caveats: Best predicting response, reportedly, were early blood T cell clone dynamics, with interferon-beta.

The chain combines TRBV10-1 with TRBJ2-1; 7 bases map to TRBD2. The sequencing here drew on peripheral blood, taken from a patient treated with radiotherapy plus ipilimumab. The TCR comes from a human donor with non-small cell lung cancer that progressed on radiotherapy plus ipilimumab. Some clones in this sample may be carry-over from other donors' samples. CDR3 sequence reads: CASSAGGEQFF. In DNA, the CDR3 is TGCGCCAGCAGTGCGGGAGGCGAGCAGTTCTTC.